This T cell receptor (beta chain) was obtained from a study of cytomegalovirus exposure and HLA in healthy donors. Study summary: The approximately 120 validation repertoires used the same platform as the roughly 610 first-cohort repertoires, a later analysis reported. Study-level results: High specificity and sensitivity for cytomegalovirus status were reported for the classifier. Altogether, 160 or so TCR beta chains were recorded as cytomegalovirus-associated.

Only in-frame clones appear in the TCRdb table, and some are missing; sequencing was by immunoSEQ multiplex PCR. Of 65,000 to 70,000 clones listed, around 90% are singletons. Comment on this clone: The antigen remains undetermined.

The germline V gene encodes CDR1 SGDLS and CDR2 YYNGEE. The CDR3 consists of 14 residues. After removal of 3 bases from V and 5 bases from J, the junction contained 7 bases not matched to a gene. The rearrangement links TRBV9 to TRBJ2-5; 7 positions agree with TRBD2. Sequencing was carried out using PBMCs. The receptor was isolated from a young man in good health and CMV-seronegative. The CDR3 is CASSGRGSRETQYF. CDR3 nucleotides: TGTGCCAGCAGCGGCCGCGGGAGTCGGGAGACCCAGTACTTC.